This record concerns one T cell receptor (beta chain) sequence. This entry is derived from a study of blood T cell repertoires in COVID-19. Background on the study: T cells, B-cell-depleted T cells, or PBMCs provided the cDNA or gDNA that served as material.

The CDR3 consists of 16 residues. Germline CDR1 reads LNHDA; CDR2 reads SQIVND (reference sequence). Trimming removed 5 bases from V and 3 bases from J, with 20 bases in between. Clones were read by immunoSEQ multiplex PCR, and TCRdb kept only the in-frame ones, dropping some. The table records over 150,000 clones, 85% of them present only once. Participants were placed into cohorts based on the clinical history they reported. Two negative PCRs, clearance, or symptom resolution had been documented for recovered Cohort 3 donors. This sequence joins TRBV19 and TRBJ2-7, with TRBD2 as a possible D gene (6 bases). This clonotype originated in a man in his forties who had recovered from COVID-19. The material sequenced was PBMCs or T cells enriched from blood (not recorded which). This CDR3 is CASSGGAQKNFYEQYF. CDR3 nucleotides: TGTGCCAGTAGTGGAGGGGCACAGAAAAATTTCTACGAGCAGTACTTC.